The 2 T cell receptor beta chains given below trace back to one sample, sequenced in a study of blood T cells in healthy people across ages. Sample-barcoded 5' priming and a J-beta primer mix drove a second PCR of 7 to 11 cycles. TCRdb itself ran the 5' RACE reads through MiXCR, one entry per CDR3 protein. The sample holds some 750,000 distinct CDR3 sequences, 22% seen once. Input material: blood. The receptor source for this set is a man in his 70s in good health.

This clonotype was counted a few times. The chain employs TRBV7-2 and TRBJ1-2; D is ambiguous. This CDR3 has 14 amino acids. Germline assignment: CDR1 SGHTA and CDR2 FQGNSA. V gave up 2 bases and J gave up 7 bases, with 14 bases separating them. CDR3 protein: CASSLNDARGGYTF. DNA for the CDR3: TGTGCCAGCAGCTTAAACGACGCCCGGGGTGGCTACACCTTC.

This clonotype was picked up many times. The chain combines TRBV28 with TRBJ2-5; perhaps TRBD2 as D (6 bases). The V end was cut by 6 bases, the J end by 1 base, with 12 bases between. Germline V gene sequence: CDR1 MDHEN, CDR2 SYDVKM. This CDR3 has 14 amino acids. CDR3 bases: TGTGCCAGCAGCGGCCGGGACTTCCAAGAGACCCAGTACTTC. Amino acids: CASSGRDFQETQYF. The complete variable domain, with remaining parts taken from reference TRBV28 and TRBJ2-5, reads DVKVTQSSRYLVKRTGEKVFLECVQDMDHENMFWYRQDPGLGLRLIYFSYDVKMKEKGDIPEGYSVSREKKERFSLILESASTNQTSMYLCASSGRDFQETQYFGPGTRLLVL.